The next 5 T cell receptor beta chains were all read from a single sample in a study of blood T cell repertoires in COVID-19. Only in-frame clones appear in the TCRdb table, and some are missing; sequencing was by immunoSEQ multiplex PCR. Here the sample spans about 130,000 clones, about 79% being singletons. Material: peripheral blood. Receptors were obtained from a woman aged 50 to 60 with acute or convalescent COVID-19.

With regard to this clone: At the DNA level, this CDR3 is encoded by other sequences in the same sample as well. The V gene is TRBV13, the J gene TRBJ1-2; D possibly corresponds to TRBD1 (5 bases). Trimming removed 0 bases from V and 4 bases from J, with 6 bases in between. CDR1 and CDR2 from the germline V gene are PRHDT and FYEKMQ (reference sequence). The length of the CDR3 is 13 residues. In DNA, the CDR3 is TGTGCCAGCAGCTTAGGGCAGGGCTATGGCTACACCTTC. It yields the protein CASSLGQGYGYTF.

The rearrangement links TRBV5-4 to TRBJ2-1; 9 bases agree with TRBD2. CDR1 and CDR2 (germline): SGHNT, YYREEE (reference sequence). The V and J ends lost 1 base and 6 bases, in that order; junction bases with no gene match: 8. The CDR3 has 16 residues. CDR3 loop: CASSLSGGGASNEQFF. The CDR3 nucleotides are TGTGCCAGCAGCTTGTCCGGCGGGGGGGCATCCAATGAGCAGTTCTTC.

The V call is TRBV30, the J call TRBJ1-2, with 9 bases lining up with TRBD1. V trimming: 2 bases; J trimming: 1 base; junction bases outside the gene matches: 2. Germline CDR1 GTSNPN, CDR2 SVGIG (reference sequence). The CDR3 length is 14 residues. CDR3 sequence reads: CAWSPGQGNYGYTF. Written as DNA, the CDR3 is TGTGCCTGGAGTCCGGGACAGGGTAACTATGGCTACACCTTC.

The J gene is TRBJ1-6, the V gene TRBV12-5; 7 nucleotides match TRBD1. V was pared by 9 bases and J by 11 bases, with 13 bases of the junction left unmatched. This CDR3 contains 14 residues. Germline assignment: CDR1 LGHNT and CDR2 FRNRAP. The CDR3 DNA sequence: TGTGCTAGCGCTCCGGGACAGAAAACCCCACCCCTCCACTTT. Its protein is CASAPGQKTPPLHF.

The CDR3 sequence is CASSERVSLHF. As DNA, the CDR3 is TGTGCCAGCAGTGAACGGGTTTCCCTCCACTTT. The V and J genes are TRBV2 and TRBJ1-6; D is unresolved. The CDR3 is made up of 11 amino acids. Germline V gene lookup returns CDR1 SNHLY and CDR2 FYNNEI. Trimming cost V 2 bases and J 14 bases, with 7 bases left between them.